Detailed here is one TCR beta chain. The data belong to a study of blood T cell repertoires in COVID-19. V lost 2 bases to trimming and J lost 5 bases, with 9 bases between them. The germline V gene has CDR1 SNHLY and CDR2 FYNNEI. The CDR3 spans 13 residues. Here immunoSEQ multiplex PCR was the method, and the copy in TCRdb shows in-frame clones only, minus some. The sample contains about 250,000 clones, about 82% of which appear only once. The source of this sequence is an elderly woman with COVID-19, enrolled during active disease. The material sequenced was peripheral blood. The chain is built from TRBV2 and TRBJ1-1, with D perhaps matching TRBD1 (6 bases). Here the CDR3 reads CASSEQGRTEAFF. In nucleotides, the CDR3 is TGTGCCAGCAGTGAACAGGGGCGGACTGAAGCTTTCTTT.